The 25 T cell receptor beta chains below all came from one sample that was sequenced in a study of OX40 agonist ivuxolimab in advanced cancers. Profiling relied on immunoSEQ multiplex PCR, and the TCRdb table lists in-frame clones only, not all of them. The data hold more than 70,000 clones, with roughly 89% observed a single time. The sequencing here drew on CD4+ or CD8+ T cells sorted from blood, taken in a trial of the OX40 agonist ivuxolimab. These receptor sequences come from an adult with an advanced solid tumor such as melanoma, head and neck, liver or kidney cancer.

The chain couples TRBV28 to TRBJ1-3; possibly TRBD1 for D (6 bases). V lost 6 bases, J lost 0 bases, and 15 bases lay in between. The CDR3 extends over 16 amino acids. The germline V gene encodes CDR1 MDHEN and CDR2 SYDVKM. CDR3 sequence: CASRGGTLYSGNTIYF. CDR3 nucleotides: TGTGCCAGCAGGGGCGGGACACTCTACTCTGGAAACACCATATATTTT.

V usage is TRBV28 and J usage is TRBJ2-7; D is undetermined. CDR1 is MDHEN and CDR2 is SYDVKM in the germline V gene. The CDR3 totals 16 residues. The V end was cut by 6 bases, the J end by 0 bases, with 18 bases between. CDR3 protein: CASSSVRPVPSYEQYF. CDR3 coding DNA: TGTGCCAGCAGCTCCGTTCGCCCGGTTCCCTCCTACGAGCAGTACTTC.

This chain joins TRBV28 and TRBJ1-2; unclear D gene. Germline values: CDR1 MDHEN, CDR2 SYDVKM. V was clipped by 9 bases and J by 6 bases, with 23 bases between them. The CDR3 runs to 15 residues. As DNA, the CDR3 is TGTGCCAGTCGAGGGTTAGGGCACGGGCGGGATGGCTACACCTTC. This gives the protein CASRGLGHGRDGYTF.

The chain uses TRBV6-6 and TRBJ2-7, with a possible D match to TRBD1 (5 bases). Looked up from germline, CDR1 is MNHNY and CDR2 is SVGAGI (reference sequence). This CDR3 has 15 residues. Trimming took 3 bases from V and 3 from J, leaving 15 bases between them. The CDR3 bases are TGTGCCAGCAGTTATGCGACAGTGGGAATCTACGAGCAGTACTTC. Its translation: CASSYATVGIYEQYF.

This clone has more than one count but fewer than ten. This chain joins TRBV10-3 and TRBJ1-5; D may be TRBD1 (6 bases). Germline V gene data show CDR1 as ENHRY and CDR2 as SYGVKD. This CDR3 is built from 15 residues. Trimming removed 0 bases from V and 1 base from J, with 7 bases in between. The chain's CDR3 is CAISESGGSNQPQHF. The CDR3 DNA is TGTGCCATCAGTGAGTCAGGGGGGAGCAATCAGCCCCAGCATTTT.

V gene TRBV5-4 combines with J gene TRBJ2-7; the D is unclear. V lost 0 bases and J lost 2, with 9 bases in between. Germline V gives CDR1 SGHNT, CDR2 YYREEE (reference sequence). The length of the CDR3 is 14 residues. The CDR3 DNA reads as TGTGCCAGCAGCTTGGGACGGGCCGCCTACGAGCAGTACTTC. Translated: CASSLGRAAYEQYF.

This clone turned up a few times. The CDR3 reads CASSSLGGAGEQYF. The CDR3 DNA follows: TGCGCCAGCAGCTCTCTAGGGGGCGCGGGGGAGCAGTACTTC. The chain recombines TRBV5-1 with TRBJ2-7; D possibly corresponds to TRBD1 (7 bases). V lost 3 bases, J lost 7 bases, and 17 bases lay in between. The CDR3 extends over 14 amino acids. Germline V gene sequence: CDR1 SGHRS, CDR2 YFSETQ.

V usage is TRBV27 and J usage is TRBJ2-7; no clear D. Germline CDR1 reads MNHEY; CDR2 reads SMNVEV (reference sequence). CDR3 length equals 12 residues. V was cut by 3 bases and J by 2 bases, with 5 bases left in between. The CDR3 here is CASSFPPYEQYF. DNA of the CDR3: TGTGCCAGCAGTTTCCCCCCCTACGAGCAGTACTTC.

The rearrangement uses TRBV7-6 and TRBJ2-6; no reliable D call. The germline V and J ends were trimmed by 5 bases and 0 bases, with 11 bases remaining between them. Germline V gene sequence: CDR1 SGHVS, CDR2 FNYEAQ. The CDR3 loop spans 16 amino acids. CDR3 nucleotides: TGTGCCAGCAGCGCCGGAGCCACCTCTGGGGCCAACGTCCTGACTTTC. Protein product: CASSAGATSGANVLTF.

The chain recombines TRBV7-2 with TRBJ2-5, with TRBD2 matching 8 bases. The junction had 7 bases not matched to a gene; V was cut back by 3 bases and J by 4 bases. There are 15 residues in the CDR3. Germline CDR1 is SGHTA and CDR2 is FQGNSA. For the CDR3, the DNA is TGTGCCAGCAGCTTTTCGGGAGGGGGGGGAGAGACCCAGTACTTC. Its translation is CASSFSGGGGETQYF.

The chain recombines TRBV18 with TRBJ2-7; TRBD1 agrees at 9 bases. The germline gives CDR1 KGHSH, CDR2 LQKENI. Germline trimming cut 3 bases from V and 5 bases from J; bases unmatched to any gene: 11. This CDR3 has 16 residues. The CDR3 loop reads CASSPPSGQGPHEQYF. In DNA, the CDR3 is TGTGCCAGCTCACCCCCCTCGGGACAGGGACCCCACGAGCAGTACTTC.

A single count supports this clone. The chain joins TRBV12-2 to TRBJ2-1; TRBD2, the table's D call, lacks a check against the DNA. TRBV12-2 is a documented pseudogene. The CDR3 length is 18 residues. This CDR3 reads CASRLAETPEGGRREQFF. The CDR3 DNA is TGTGCAAGTCGCTTAGCAGAAACTCCCGAGGGCGGGAGACGCGAGCAGTTCTTC.

This rearrangement joins TRBV5-3 to TRBJ2-3; 8 bases are a match to TRBD2. Being an ORF, TRBV5-3 has a function that is uncertain. The CDR3 sequence is 18 residues long. V dropped 9 bases and J dropped 1; count of bases not matched to a gene: 19. The CDR3, as DNA: TGTGCCAAAAGAGCCAAAGCGGGAGAGATAACCGGCACAGATACGCAGTATTTT. Translation: CAKRAKAGEITGTDTQYF.

This sequence joins TRBV7-9 and TRBJ2-1, with D perhaps being TRBD1 or TRBD2 (5 bases each). The V and J ends lost 0 bases and 2 bases respectively, with 14 bases between them. CDR3 length: 17 amino acids. Per the germline V gene, CDR1 is SEHNR and CDR2 is FQNEAQ (reference sequence). CDR3 loop: CASSLAPRQGPYNEQFF. DNA for the CDR3: TGTGCCAGCAGCTTAGCGCCTCGGCAGGGACCCTACAATGAGCAGTTCTTC.

The gene calls are TRBV11-2 and TRBJ2-2; D remains ambiguous. The CDR3 is made up of 12 amino acids. The germline V gene has CDR1 SGHAT and CDR2 FQNNGV. Trimming took off 6 bases at V and 5 bases at J, with 7 bases between the two ends. In DNA, the CDR3 is TGTGCCAGCAGTCGGTCGACCGGGGAGCTGTTTTTT. Its protein product is CASSRSTGELFF.

The chain carries TRBV28 and TRBJ1-5, with D hard to call. Germline V lookup: CDR1 MDHEN, CDR2 SYDVKM. V gave up 6 bases and J gave up 0 bases, with 18 bases separating them. The CDR3 is 17 residues long. The chain's CDR3 is CASSPDWASSSNQPQHF. The CDR3 DNA follows: TGTGCCAGCAGCCCAGACTGGGCCTCCAGTAGCAATCAGCCCCAGCATTTT.

The chain couples TRBV19 to TRBJ1-5; D possibly corresponds to TRBD1 (6 bases). There are 15 residues in the CDR3. Germline loops: CDR1 LNHDA, CDR2 SQIVND (reference sequence). V lost 8 bases and J lost 1, with 15 bases in between. CDR3 protein: CASEPRGPSNQPQHF. CDR3 in DNA: TGTGCCAGTGAGCCTCGGGGGCCAAGCAATCAGCCCCAGCATTTT.

This chain joins TRBV9 and TRBJ2-5; D may be TRBD1 or TRBD2 (6 bases each). Germline CDR1 and CDR2: SGDLS and YYNGEE. Trimming left V 4 bases short and J 5 bases short, with 21 bases between. The CDR3 loop spans 16 amino acids. CDR3 DNA sequence: TGTGCCAGCAGCCCTAGCTCCCTAGCGAGGGGGGAGACCCAGTACTTC. The encoded protein is CASSPSSLARGETQYF.

This chain uses TRBV6-1 with TRBJ2-7; D might be TRBD1 or TRBD2, each matching 5 bases. V dropped 0 bases and J dropped 3 bases, with 12 bases sitting between them. The CDR3 sequence is 15 residues long. The V gene's germline CDR1 is MNHNS and CDR2 SASEGT. The CDR3 region is CASSEAPGPLYEQYF. In DNA, the CDR3 is TGTGCCAGCAGTGAAGCACCGGGACCCCTCTACGAGCAGTACTTC.

The genes are TRBV7-3 and TRBJ2-7, with TRBD2 identical over 8 bases. Trimming took 2 bases from V and 4 from J; bases not matched to a gene: 4. The germline V gene encodes CDR1 SGHTA and CDR2 FQGTGA. This CDR3 region has 14 residues. This CDR3 reads CASSLVSGDYEQYF. CDR3 nucleotide sequence: TGTGCCAGCAGCTTAGTTAGCGGGGATTACGAGCAGTACTTC.

This chain joins TRBV11-3 and TRBJ2-5, with D tentatively TRBD1 or TRBD2 (5 bases each). The CDR3 totals 12 residues. Germline CDR1 is SGHNT and CDR2 is YENEEA. In DNA, the CDR3 is TGTGCTCGCTGGGGGACGGGGGAGACCCAGTACTTC. The encoded protein is CARWGTGETQYF. Combining the CDR3 with reference TRBV11-3 and TRBJ2-5 gives the whole variable domain EAGVVQSPRYKIIEKKQPVAFWCNPISGHNTLYWYLQNLGQGPELLIRYENEEAVDDSQLPKDRFSAERLKGVDSTLKIQPAELGDSAVYLCARWGTGETQYFGPGTRLLVL.

The chain employs TRBV19 and TRBJ2-7; 7 bases map to TRBD1. Per germline, CDR1 LNHDA and CDR2 SQIVND (reference sequence). This CDR3 comprises 16 residues. V lost 5 bases, J lost 0 bases, and 10 bases stayed unmatched. This CDR3 reads CASSPGQQGFSYEQYF. The CDR3 coding sequence is TGTGCCAGTAGTCCCGGACAACAGGGGTTCTCCTACGAGCAGTACTTC.

In DNA, the CDR3 is TGTGCCAGCTCACCAGGACAGGGGGCCTTGAACACTGAAGCTTTCTTT. Protein: CASSPGQGALNTEAFF. V gene TRBV18 combines with J gene TRBJ1-1; TRBD1 matches at 11 bases. Germline CDR1 reads KGHSH; CDR2 reads LQKENI. This CDR3 is built from 16 residues. V shed 2 bases and J 0 bases; nucleotides not matched to a gene: 2. The full variable domain, in which reference TRBV18 and TRBJ1-1 provide the parts outside the CDR3, is NAGVMQNPRHLVRRRGQEARLRCSPMKGHSHVYWYRQLPEEGLKFMVYLQKENIIDESGMPKERFSAEFPKEGPSILRIQQVVRGDSAAYFCASSPGQGALNTEAFFGQGTRLTVV.

This chain uses TRBV19 with TRBJ1-5, with a tentative D call TRBD1 (6 bases). This CDR3 is 15 amino acids long. V was clipped by 6 bases and J by 2 bases, with 14 bases between them. Germline CDR1 is LNHDA and CDR2 is SQIVND (reference sequence). CDR3 loop: CASRNRDIGNQPQHF. CDR3 nucleotide sequence: TGTGCCAGTAGAAACCGGGACATTGGCAATCAGCCCCAGCATTTT.

This clone was found once. The chain employs TRBV27 and TRBJ2-7; 15 nucleotides match TRBD2. This CDR3 is built from 18 residues. After removal of 8 bases from V and 0 bases from J, the junction contained 11 bases not matched to a gene. Looked up from germline, CDR1 is MNHEY and CDR2 is SMNVEV (reference sequence). The CDR3 region is CASQGVGTSGRYSYEQYF. Written as DNA, the CDR3 is TGTGCCAGCCAAGGGGTAGGGACTAGCGGGAGGTACTCCTACGAGCAGTACTTC.